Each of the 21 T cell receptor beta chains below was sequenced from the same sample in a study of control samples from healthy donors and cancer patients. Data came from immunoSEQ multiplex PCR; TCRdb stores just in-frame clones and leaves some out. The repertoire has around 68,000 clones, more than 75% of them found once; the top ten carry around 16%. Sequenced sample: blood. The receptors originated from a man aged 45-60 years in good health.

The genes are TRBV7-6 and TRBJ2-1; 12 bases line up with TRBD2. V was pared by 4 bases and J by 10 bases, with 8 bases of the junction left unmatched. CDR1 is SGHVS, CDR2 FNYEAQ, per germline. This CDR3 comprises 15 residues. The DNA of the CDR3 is TGTGCCAGCAGCTCGACTGGACTAGCGGGAAAAGAGCAGTTCTTC. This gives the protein CASSSTGLAGKEQFF.

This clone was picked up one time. The CDR3 region has the DNA TGTGCCAGCAGCTTCGAGATCGGACTCACGCCCTACGAGCAGTACTTC. Protein sequence: CASSFEIGLTPYEQYF. This chain connects TRBV7-9 to TRBJ2-7; the D gene is possibly TRBD2 (5 bases). Looked up from germline, CDR1 is SEHNR and CDR2 is FQNEAQ (reference sequence). The CDR3 covers 16 residues. The V end lost 3 bases, the J end lost 2 bases, and 17 bases lay between the germline ends.

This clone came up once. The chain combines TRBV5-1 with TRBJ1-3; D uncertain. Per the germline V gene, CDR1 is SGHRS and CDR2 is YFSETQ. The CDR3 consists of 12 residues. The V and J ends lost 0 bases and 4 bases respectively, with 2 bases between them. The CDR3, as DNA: TGCGCCAGCAGCTTGGTGGGAAACACCATATATTTT. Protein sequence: CASSLVGNTIYF.

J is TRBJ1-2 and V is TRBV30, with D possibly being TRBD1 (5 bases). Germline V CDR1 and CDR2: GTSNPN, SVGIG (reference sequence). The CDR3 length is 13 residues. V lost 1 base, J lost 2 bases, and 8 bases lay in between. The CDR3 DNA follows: TGTGCCTGGAGTGATGAGGGGAACTATGGCTACACCTTC. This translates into CAWSDEGNYGYTF.

This chain's CDR3 is CASSMTSRRHNEQFF. The CDR3 DNA is TGTGCCAGTAGTATGACTAGCCGGCGCCACAATGAGCAGTTCTTC. V gene TRBV19 combines with J gene TRBJ2-1; 7 nucleotides align to TRBD2. Looked up from germline, CDR1 is LNHDA and CDR2 is SQIVND (reference sequence). V lost 3 bases and J lost 5; bases outside the gene matches: 7. The CDR3 is 15 residues long.

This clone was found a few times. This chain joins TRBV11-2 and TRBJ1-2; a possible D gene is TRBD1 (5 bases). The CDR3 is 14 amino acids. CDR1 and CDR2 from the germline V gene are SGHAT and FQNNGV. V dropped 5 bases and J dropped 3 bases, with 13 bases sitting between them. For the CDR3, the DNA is TGTGCCAGCAGCCCCCCGGGGGACTACTATGGCTACACCTTC. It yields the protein CASSPPGDYYGYTF.

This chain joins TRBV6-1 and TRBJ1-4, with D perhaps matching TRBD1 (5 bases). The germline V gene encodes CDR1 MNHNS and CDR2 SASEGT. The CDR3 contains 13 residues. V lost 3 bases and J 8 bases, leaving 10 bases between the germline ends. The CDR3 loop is CASSEGVREKLFF. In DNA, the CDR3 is TGTGCCAGCAGTGAGGGGGTTCGGGAAAAACTGTTTTTT.

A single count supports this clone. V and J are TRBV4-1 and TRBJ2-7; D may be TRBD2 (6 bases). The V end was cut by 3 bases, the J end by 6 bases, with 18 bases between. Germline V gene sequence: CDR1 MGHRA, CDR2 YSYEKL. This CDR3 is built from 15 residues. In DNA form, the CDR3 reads TGCGCCAGCAGCCATGCCCCATCGGGAGACCGCGAGCAGTACTTC. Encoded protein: CASSHAPSGDREQYF.

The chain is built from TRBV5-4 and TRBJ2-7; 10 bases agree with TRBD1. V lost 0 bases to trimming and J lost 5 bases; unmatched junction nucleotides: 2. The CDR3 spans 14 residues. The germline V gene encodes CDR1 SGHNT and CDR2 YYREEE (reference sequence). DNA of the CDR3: TGTGCCAGCAGCTTGGCGGGGACAGGGGACGAGCAGTACTTC. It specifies CASSLAGTGDEQYF.

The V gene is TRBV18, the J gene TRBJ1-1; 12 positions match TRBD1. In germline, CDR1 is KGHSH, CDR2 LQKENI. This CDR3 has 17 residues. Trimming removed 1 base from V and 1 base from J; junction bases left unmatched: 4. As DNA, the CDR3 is TGTGCCAGCTCACCACGGGGACAGGGGGCAGGGAACACTGAAGCTTTCTTT. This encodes CASSPRGQGAGNTEAFF.

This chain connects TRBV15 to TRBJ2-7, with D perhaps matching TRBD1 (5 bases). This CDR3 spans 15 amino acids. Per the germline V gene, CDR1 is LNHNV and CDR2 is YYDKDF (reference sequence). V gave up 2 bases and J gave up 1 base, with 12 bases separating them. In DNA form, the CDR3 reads TGTGCCACCAGCAGACGGTTAGACAGTTCCTACGAGCAGTACTTC. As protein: CATSRRLDSSYEQYF.

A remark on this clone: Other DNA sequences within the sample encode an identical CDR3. The CDR3 coding sequence is TGCAGCGTTGTATCCAGAAAGAACACTGAAGCTTTCTTT. Protein product: CSVVSRKNTEAFF. The chain is built from TRBV29-1 and TRBJ1-1; no reliable D call. Per the germline V gene, CDR1 is SQVTM and CDR2 is ANQGSEA. This CDR3 is built from 13 residues. V lost 4 bases, J lost 1 base, and 10 bases lay in between.

The CDR3 DNA reads as TGTGCCACCAGTGGGCAGGGGGCAAGCAATGAGCAGTTCTTC. This translates into CATSGQGASNEQFF. The chain has TRBV24-1 and TRBJ2-1, with 8 bases that match TRBD1. V gave up 5 bases and J gave up 6 bases; unmatched junction bases: 5. There are 14 residues in the CDR3. Per the germline V gene, CDR1 is KGHDR and CDR2 is SFDVKD.

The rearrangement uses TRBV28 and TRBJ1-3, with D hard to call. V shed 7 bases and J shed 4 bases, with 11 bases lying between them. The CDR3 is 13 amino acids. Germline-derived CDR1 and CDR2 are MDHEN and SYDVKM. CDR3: CASKAHPGNTIYF. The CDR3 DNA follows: TGTGCCAGCAAGGCGCACCCGGGAAACACCATATATTTT.

The CDR3 DNA reads TGCAGTGCAGACCTCTCCTACGAGCAGTACTTC. It is translated as CSADLSYEQYF. V usage is TRBV20-1 and J usage is TRBJ2-7; unclear D gene. V lost 6 bases and J lost 0, with 6 bases in between. This CDR3 is built from 11 residues. Germline-derived CDR1 and CDR2 are DFQATT and SNEGSKA (reference sequence).

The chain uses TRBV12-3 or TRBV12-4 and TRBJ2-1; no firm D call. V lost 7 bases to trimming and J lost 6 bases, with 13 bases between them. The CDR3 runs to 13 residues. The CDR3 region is CASIRTPGNEQFF. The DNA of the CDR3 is TGTGCCAGCATCCGAACTCCTGGCAATGAGCAGTTCTTC.

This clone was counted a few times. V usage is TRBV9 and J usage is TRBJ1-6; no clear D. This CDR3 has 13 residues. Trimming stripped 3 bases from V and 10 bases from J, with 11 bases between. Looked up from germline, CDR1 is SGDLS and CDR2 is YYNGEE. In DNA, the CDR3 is TGTGCCAGCAGCGGGGAATTAAGCTCACCCCTCCACTTT. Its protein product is CASSGELSSPLHF.

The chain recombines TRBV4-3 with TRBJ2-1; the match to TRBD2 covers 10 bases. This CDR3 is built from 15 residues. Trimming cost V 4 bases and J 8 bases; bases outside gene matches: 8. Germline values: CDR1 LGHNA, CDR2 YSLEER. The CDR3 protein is CASSPGLAFSHEQFF. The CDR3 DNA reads TGCGCCAGCAGCCCGGGACTAGCGTTTAGCCATGAGCAGTTCTTC.

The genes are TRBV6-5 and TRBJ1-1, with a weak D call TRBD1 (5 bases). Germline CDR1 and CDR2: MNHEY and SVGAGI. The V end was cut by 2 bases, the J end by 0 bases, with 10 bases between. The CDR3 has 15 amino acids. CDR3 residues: CASSYVGRVNTEAFF. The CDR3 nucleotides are TGTGCCAGCAGTTACGTGGGCAGGGTGAACACTGAAGCTTTCTTT.

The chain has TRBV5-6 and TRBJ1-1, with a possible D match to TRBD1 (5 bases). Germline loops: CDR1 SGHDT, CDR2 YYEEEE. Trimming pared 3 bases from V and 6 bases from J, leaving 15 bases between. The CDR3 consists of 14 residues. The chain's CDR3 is CASSWGSAESEAFF. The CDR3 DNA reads TGTGCCAGCAGCTGGGGGTCGGCGGAGTCTGAAGCTTTCTTT.

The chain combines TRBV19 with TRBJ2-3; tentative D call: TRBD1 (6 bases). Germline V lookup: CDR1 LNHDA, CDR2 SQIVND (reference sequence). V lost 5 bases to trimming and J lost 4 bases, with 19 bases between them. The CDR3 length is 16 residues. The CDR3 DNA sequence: TGTGCCAGTAGTGGACAGCGTGGTCGGCAACCAGATACGCAGTATTTT. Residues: CASSGQRGRQPDTQYF.